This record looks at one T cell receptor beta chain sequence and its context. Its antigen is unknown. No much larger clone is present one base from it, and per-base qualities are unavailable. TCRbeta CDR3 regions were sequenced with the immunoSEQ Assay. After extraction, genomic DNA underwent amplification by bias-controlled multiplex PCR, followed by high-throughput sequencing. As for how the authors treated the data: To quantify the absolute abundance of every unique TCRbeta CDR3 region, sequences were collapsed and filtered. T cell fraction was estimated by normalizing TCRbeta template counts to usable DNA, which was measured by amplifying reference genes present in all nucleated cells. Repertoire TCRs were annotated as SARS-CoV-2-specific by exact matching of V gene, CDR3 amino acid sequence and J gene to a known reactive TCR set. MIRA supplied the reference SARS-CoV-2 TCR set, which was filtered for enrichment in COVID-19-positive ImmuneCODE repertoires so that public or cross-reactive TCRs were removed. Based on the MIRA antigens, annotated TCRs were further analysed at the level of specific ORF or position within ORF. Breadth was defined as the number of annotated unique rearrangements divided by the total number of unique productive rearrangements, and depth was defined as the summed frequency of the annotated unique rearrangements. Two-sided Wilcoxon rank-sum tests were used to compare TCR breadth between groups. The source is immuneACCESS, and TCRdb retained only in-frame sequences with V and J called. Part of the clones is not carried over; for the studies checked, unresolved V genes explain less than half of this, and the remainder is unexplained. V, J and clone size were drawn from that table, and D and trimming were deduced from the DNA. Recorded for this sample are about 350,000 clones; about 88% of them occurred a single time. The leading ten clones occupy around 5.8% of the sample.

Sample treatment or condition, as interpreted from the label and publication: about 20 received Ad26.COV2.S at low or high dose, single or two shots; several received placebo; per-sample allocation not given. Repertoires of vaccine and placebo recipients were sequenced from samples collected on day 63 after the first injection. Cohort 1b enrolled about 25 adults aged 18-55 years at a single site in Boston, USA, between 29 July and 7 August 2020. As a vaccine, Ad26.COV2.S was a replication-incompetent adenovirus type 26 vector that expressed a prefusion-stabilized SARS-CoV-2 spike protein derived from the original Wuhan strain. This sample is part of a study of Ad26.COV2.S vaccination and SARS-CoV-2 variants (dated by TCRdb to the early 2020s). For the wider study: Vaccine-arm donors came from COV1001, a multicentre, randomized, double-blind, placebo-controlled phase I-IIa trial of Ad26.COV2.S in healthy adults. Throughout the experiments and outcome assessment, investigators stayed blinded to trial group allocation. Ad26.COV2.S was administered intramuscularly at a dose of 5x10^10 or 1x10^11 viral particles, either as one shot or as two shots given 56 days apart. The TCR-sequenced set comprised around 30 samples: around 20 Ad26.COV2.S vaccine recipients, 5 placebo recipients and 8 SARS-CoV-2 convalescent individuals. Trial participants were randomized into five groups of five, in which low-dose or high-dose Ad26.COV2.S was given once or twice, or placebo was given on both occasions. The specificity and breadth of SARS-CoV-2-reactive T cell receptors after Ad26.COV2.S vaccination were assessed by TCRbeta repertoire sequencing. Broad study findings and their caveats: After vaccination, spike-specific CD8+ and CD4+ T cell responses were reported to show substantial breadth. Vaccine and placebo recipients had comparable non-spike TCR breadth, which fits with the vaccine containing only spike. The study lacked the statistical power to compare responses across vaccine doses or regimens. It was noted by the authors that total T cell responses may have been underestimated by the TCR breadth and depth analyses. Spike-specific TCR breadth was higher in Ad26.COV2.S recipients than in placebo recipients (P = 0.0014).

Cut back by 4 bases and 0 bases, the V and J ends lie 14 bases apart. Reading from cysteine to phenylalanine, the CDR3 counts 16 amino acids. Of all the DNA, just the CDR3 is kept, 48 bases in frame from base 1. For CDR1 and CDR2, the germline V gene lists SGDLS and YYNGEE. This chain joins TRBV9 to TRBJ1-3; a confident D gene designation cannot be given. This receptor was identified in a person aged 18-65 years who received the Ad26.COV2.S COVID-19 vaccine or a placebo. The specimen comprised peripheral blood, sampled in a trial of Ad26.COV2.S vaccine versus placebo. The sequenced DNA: TGTGCCAGCAGCCCCCAAGGGTGGAGCTCTGGAAACACCATATATTTT. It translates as CASSPQGWSSGNTIYF.